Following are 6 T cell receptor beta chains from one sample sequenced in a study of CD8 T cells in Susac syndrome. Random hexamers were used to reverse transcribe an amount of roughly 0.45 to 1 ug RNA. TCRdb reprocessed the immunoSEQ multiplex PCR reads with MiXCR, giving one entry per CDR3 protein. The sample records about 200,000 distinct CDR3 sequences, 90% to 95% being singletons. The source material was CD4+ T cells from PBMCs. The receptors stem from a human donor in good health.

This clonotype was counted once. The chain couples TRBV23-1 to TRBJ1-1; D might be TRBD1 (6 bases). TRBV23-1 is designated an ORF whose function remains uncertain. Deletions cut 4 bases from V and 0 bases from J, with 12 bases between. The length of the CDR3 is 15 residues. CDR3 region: CASSPSGTLNTEAFF. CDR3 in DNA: TGCGCCAGCAGTCCCTCGGGGACATTGAACACTGAAGCTTTCTTT.

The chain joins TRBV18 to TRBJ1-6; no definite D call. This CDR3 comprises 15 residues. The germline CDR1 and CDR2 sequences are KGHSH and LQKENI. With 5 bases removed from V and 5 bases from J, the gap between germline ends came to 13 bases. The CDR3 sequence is CASSSTRENNSPLHF. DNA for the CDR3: TGTGCCAGCTCATCCACCCGGGAAAATAATTCACCCCTCCACTTT.

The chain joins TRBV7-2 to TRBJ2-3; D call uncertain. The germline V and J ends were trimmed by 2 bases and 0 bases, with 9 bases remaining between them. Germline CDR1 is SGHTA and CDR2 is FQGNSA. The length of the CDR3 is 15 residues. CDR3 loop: CASSLFSLSTDTQYF. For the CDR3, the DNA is TGTGCCAGCAGCTTATTTAGCTTAAGCACAGATACGCAGTATTTT.

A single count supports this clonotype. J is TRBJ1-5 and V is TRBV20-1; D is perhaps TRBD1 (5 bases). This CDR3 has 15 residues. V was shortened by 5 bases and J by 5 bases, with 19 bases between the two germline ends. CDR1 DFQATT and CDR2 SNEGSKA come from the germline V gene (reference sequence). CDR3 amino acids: CSAAGPEGRDQPQHF. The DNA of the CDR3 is TGCAGTGCTGCGGGACCGGAGGGGCGGGATCAGCCCCAGCATTTT.

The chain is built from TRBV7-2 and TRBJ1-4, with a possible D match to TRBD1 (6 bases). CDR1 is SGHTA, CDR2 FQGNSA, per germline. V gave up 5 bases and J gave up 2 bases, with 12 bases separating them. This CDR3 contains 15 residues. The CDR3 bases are TGTGCCAGCAGCCCCAACAGGGCTACTAATGAAAAACTGTTTTTT. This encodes CASSPNRATNEKLFF.

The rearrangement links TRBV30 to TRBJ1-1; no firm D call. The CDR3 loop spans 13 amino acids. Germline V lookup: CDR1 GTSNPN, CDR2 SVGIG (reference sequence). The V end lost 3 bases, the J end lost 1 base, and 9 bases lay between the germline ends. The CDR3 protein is CAWRARSNTEAFF. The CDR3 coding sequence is TGTGCCTGGAGGGCCAGGTCGAACACTGAAGCTTTCTTT.